This T cell receptor beta chain was sequenced during a study of blood T cell repertoires in COVID-19. For the study at large: COVID-19 samples, acute and convalescent, were from the United States, Italy and Spain. The cDNA or gDNA used as material had been derived from T cells, B-cell-depleted T cells, or PBMCs.

CDR1 SGHRS and CDR2 YFSETQ come from the germline V gene. V trimming: 0 bases; J trimming: 6 bases; junction bases outside the gene matches: 5. This CDR3 has 15 residues. Patients of the Seattle cohort, enrolled during active infection, were followed longitudinally. In the authors' methods: How many nucleated cells were present was estimated from reference gene primer amplification. Profiled with immunoSEQ multiplex PCR; TCRdb holds only in-frame clones, not every one. The V and J calls and clone size were taken over from that table, and D and trimming were inferred from the DNA. The data hold 250,000 to 350,000 clones, with about 87% observed a single time.

Sequenced material: peripheral blood. The sequence came from a woman aged 45-59 years with COVID-19, enrolled during active disease. This sequence joins TRBV5-1 and TRBJ2-1; 8 nucleotides agree with TRBD2. This CDR3 is CASSLDGRAGNEQFF. CDR3 coding DNA: TGCGCCAGCAGCTTGGACGGGAGGGCCGGCAATGAGCAGTTCTTC.